This T cell receptor beta chain appears in the sequencing data of a study of blood T cell repertoires in COVID-19. Study summary: The United States, Italy and Spain supplied acute and convalescent COVID-19 samples.

Study processing details: How many nucleated cells were present was estimated from reference gene primer amplification. The repertoire was sequenced with immunoSEQ multiplex PCR; TCRdb's copy has only in-frame clones and lacks some. The V and J calls and clone size were taken over from that table, and D and trimming were inferred from the DNA. The sample holds approximately 260,000 clones, approximately 83% seen once. Recruits, aged about 18 to 89 years, lived in under 25 US areas. There are 18 residues in the CDR3. With V trimmed by 4 bases and J by 0 bases, 12 bases remained unmatched. CDR1 is MGHDK, CDR2 SYGVNS, per germline.

The sequenced sample was PBMCs or T cells enriched from blood (not recorded which). The chain combines TRBV25-1 with TRBJ2-7; the match to TRBD2 covers 10 bases. This clonotype was obtained from a middle-aged woman with acute COVID-19. CDR3 sequence: CASSAQGLAKDFSYEQYF. In nucleotides, the CDR3 is TGTGCCAGCAGTGCACAGGGACTAGCGAAAGATTTCTCCTACGAGCAGTACTTC.